The 31 T cell receptor beta chains given below trace back to one sample, sequenced in a study of shared clonotypes between healthy human individuals (dated by TCRdb to about 2020). Library preparation used the immunoSEQ multiplex PCR assay. Here the immuneACCESS table is served through TCRdb, limited to in-frame sequences with V and J called. Missing clones are a known gap in these copies; in checked studies unresolved V genes cover under half, and the rest lacks a known reason. In all, the sample holds around 600,000 clones, and 98% of those were seen once. In total, the top ten clones hold roughly 0.29% of the sample. CD8 naive samples were CD45RO-negative cells positively selected for CCR7, giving a CD45RA+CCR7+ population that excluded TemRA cells. The sample consisted of naive CD8+ T cells sorted from blood. The intended sense of this specimen's cell subset or site label: CD45RA+CCR7+. The receptors shown here come from a man aged 30 to 39 in good health.

The chain couples TRBV4-1 to TRBJ2-7, with D possibly being TRBD1 (6 bases). Trimming left V 0 bases short and J 6 bases short, with 12 bases between. Looked up from germline, CDR1 is MGHRA and CDR2 is YSYEKL. The CDR3 extends over 14 amino acids. CDR3 amino acids: CASSQELGTSEQYF. CDR3 DNA: TGCGCCAGCAGCCAAGAACTAGGGACAAGCGAGCAGTACTTC.

The chain employs TRBV15 and TRBJ1-1; D unclear. Trimming removed 7 bases from V and 1 base from J, with 10 bases in between. Germline values: CDR1 LNHNV, CDR2 YYDKDF (reference sequence). This CDR3 contains 13 residues. CDR3 nucleotides: TGTGCCACCAAAGGACGGCCGAACACTGAAGCTTTCTTT. Translated, it gives CATKGRPNTEAFF. Using reference TRBV15 and TRBJ1-1 for the parts outside the CDR3, the full variable domain is DAMVIQNPRYQVTQFGKPVTLSCSQTLNHNVMYWYQQKSSQAPKLLFHYYDKDFNNEADTPDNFQSRRPNTSFCFLDIRSPGLGDTAMYLCATKGRPNTEAFFGQGTRLTVV.

The V call is TRBV29-1, the J call TRBJ2-2; the D gene is possibly TRBD1 (5 bases). The germline V and J ends were trimmed by 0 bases and 6 bases, with 17 bases remaining between them. The CDR3 totals 16 residues. Germline CDR1 is SQVTM and CDR2 is ANQGSEA. The CDR3 is CSVEDLGRELPGELFF. The DNA for the CDR3 is TGCAGCGTTGAAGATCTCGGCAGGGAATTACCCGGGGAGCTGTTTTTT.

V gene TRBV6-6 combines with J gene TRBJ1-4; tentatively, D is TRBD1 (6 bases). Per the germline V gene, CDR1 is MNHNY and CDR2 is SVGAGI (reference sequence). With 6 bases removed from V and 5 bases from J, the gap between germline ends came to 13 bases. This CDR3 comprises 14 residues. The CDR3 here is CASSSGVLNEKLFF. As DNA, the CDR3 is TGTGCCAGCAGCTCAGGGGTATTAAATGAAAAACTGTTTTTT.

The chain carries TRBV6-5 and TRBJ2-7; TRBD1 matches 8 bases. J was trimmed by 0 bases and V by 1 base; bases with no gene match: 5. CDR3 length: 16 amino acids. Germline lookup yields CDR1 MNHEY and CDR2 SVGAGI. In DNA, the CDR3 is TGTGCCAGCAGTTACTGGCCGGGACAGGCCTCCTACGAGCAGTACTTC. The encoded protein is CASSYWPGQASYEQYF.

CDR3 sequence: CASSEEKTGTSGYEQYF. The CDR3 bases are TGTGCCAGCAGTGAAGAGAAAACCGGGACTAGCGGATACGAGCAGTACTTC. The chain joins TRBV2 to TRBJ2-7, with TRBD2 matching 11 bases. CDR3 length: 17 amino acids. Germline V gene sequence: CDR1 SNHLY, CDR2 FYNNEI. V shed 1 base and J 4 bases; nucleotides not matched to a gene: 9. Complete variable domain (other parts from reference TRBV2 and TRBJ2-7): EPEVTQTPSHQVTQMGQEVILRCVPISNHLYFYWYRQILGQKVEFLVSFYNNEISEKSEIFDDQFSVERPDGSNFTLKIRSTKLEDSAMYFCASSEEKTGTSGYEQYFGPGTRLTVT.

The rearrangement uses TRBV7-2 and TRBJ2-7; D unresolved. V was shortened by 4 bases and J by 0 bases, with 7 bases between the two germline ends. The CDR3 is made up of 13 amino acids. CDR1 and CDR2 (germline): SGHTA, FQGNSA. CDR3 bases: TGTGCCAGCAGCTACACTACCTCCTACGAGCAGTACTTC. Residues: CASSYTTSYEQYF.

This clone has just one count. J is TRBJ1-1 and V is TRBV15; possible D gene TRBD1, 6 bases. The germline V gene has CDR1 LNHNV and CDR2 YYDKDF (reference sequence). Deletions cut 5 bases from V and 0 bases from J, with 10 bases between. The CDR3 has 14 residues. The CDR3 loop is CATSVRTVNTEAFF. The CDR3 DNA sequence: TGTGCCACCAGCGTAAGGACAGTGAACACTGAAGCTTTCTTT.

The CDR3 sequence: CATSGHISEKLFF. The CDR3 nucleotides read TGTGCCACCAGCGGGCATATATCGGAAAAACTGTTTTTT. V is TRBV15 and J is TRBJ1-4, with no clear D. The V and J ends lost 5 bases and 8 bases respectively, with 12 bases between them. Germline assignment: CDR1 LNHNV and CDR2 YYDKDF (reference sequence). There are 13 residues in the CDR3.

The rearrangement uses TRBV19 and TRBJ2-7; 8 bases fit TRBD2. After removal of 8 bases from V and 2 bases from J, the junction contained 11 bases not matched to a gene. The CDR3 totals 15 residues. Germline V gene sequence: CDR1 LNHDA, CDR2 SQIVND (reference sequence). DNA for the CDR3: TGTGCCAGTTCTCTGGAGTCGACTAGCGCCTACGAGCAGTACTTC. It codes for CASSLESTSAYEQYF.

The rearrangement links TRBV6-6 to TRBJ2-7; no reliable D call. Germline loops: CDR1 MNHNY, CDR2 SVGAGI (reference sequence). Trimming cost V 5 bases and J 4 bases, with 6 bases left between them. This CDR3 comprises 11 residues. The CDR3 loop is CASSQQYEQYF. The CDR3 DNA reads as TGTGCCAGCAGTCAGCAGTACGAGCAGTACTTC.

The genes are TRBV25-1 and TRBJ2-1; 8 nucleotides match TRBD2. V shed 0 bases and J 8 bases; nucleotides not matched to a gene: 9. Germline V CDR1 and CDR2: MGHDK, SYGVNS. The CDR3 covers 16 residues. DNA for the CDR3: TGTGCCAGCAGTGAATATATGGTAGCGGGAAGTCATGAGCAGTTCTTC. Amino acid sequence: CASSEYMVAGSHEQFF.

This clone was detected once. V usage is TRBV2 and J usage is TRBJ2-7; 11 nucleotides line up with TRBD2. The CDR3 sequence is 14 residues long. Per the germline V gene, CDR1 is SNHLY and CDR2 is FYNNEI. V gave up 5 bases and J gave up 2 bases; unmatched junction bases: 2. CDR3 DNA: TGTGCCAGCAGTCTAGCGGGAGGCCCCTACGAGCAGTACTTC. This sequence encodes CASSLAGGPYEQYF. The complete variable domain, with remaining parts taken from reference TRBV2 and TRBJ2-7, reads EPEVTQTPSHQVTQMGQEVILRCVPISNHLYFYWYRQILGQKVEFLVSFYNNEISEKSEIFDDQFSVERPDGSNFTLKIRSTKLEDSAMYFCASSLAGGPYEQYFGPGTRLTVT.

The chain couples TRBV29-1 to TRBJ2-7; 9 bases fit TRBD2. Germline V gene lookup returns CDR1 SQVTM and CDR2 ANQGSEA. This CDR3 region has 13 residues. V lost 6 bases to trimming and J lost 6 bases; unmatched junction nucleotides: 9. In DNA, the CDR3 is TGCAGCGTCGCTGCCGGTAGCGGGGGCGAGCAGTACTTC. Translated, it gives CSVAAGSGGEQYF.

The chain links TRBV11-2 to TRBJ2-2; 11 nucleotides align to TRBD1. Germline assignment: CDR1 SGHAT and CDR2 FQNNGV. The ends lost 5 bases at V and 4 bases at J; junction bases unmatched: 3. The CDR3 totals 15 residues. CDR3 residues: CASSVGQGVTGELFF. CDR3 sequence (DNA): TGTGCCAGCAGCGTGGGACAGGGGGTCACCGGGGAGCTGTTTTTT.

The gene calls are TRBV5-5 and TRBJ2-3, with 10 bases that match TRBD2. CDR1 is SGHKS and CDR2 is YYEKEE in the germline V gene (reference sequence). The CDR3 spans 15 residues. Germline trimming cut 7 bases from V and 0 bases from J; bases unmatched to any gene: 5. CDR3 region: CASPGLARSTDTQYF. The DNA for the CDR3 is TGTGCCAGCCCGGGACTAGCGCGAAGCACAGATACGCAGTATTTT.

The rearrangement joins TRBV19 to TRBJ2-2; 9 positions agree with TRBD2. Germline V gene lookup returns CDR1 LNHDA and CDR2 SQIVND (reference sequence). With 3 bases clipped from V and 5 bases from J, the junction kept 4 bases outside the gene matches. The CDR3 loop spans 15 amino acids. The CDR3, as DNA: TGTGCCAGTAGTATGACTAGCGGACCGACCGGGGAGCTGTTTTTT. It codes for CASSMTSGPTGELFF.

The rearrangement joins TRBV5-4 to TRBJ2-1, with unresolved D. The CDR3 length is 16 residues. The ends were cut back, 0 bases at V and 0 bases at J, with 10 bases in the middle. CDR1 is SGHNT, CDR2 YYREEE, per germline (reference sequence). The CDR3 here is CASSLGASSSYNEQFF. CDR3 sequence (DNA): TGTGCCAGCAGCTTGGGTGCCAGCAGCTCCTACAATGAGCAGTTCTTC.

The rearrangement uses TRBV27 and TRBJ1-1; 8 bases are a match to TRBD1. Per the germline V gene, CDR1 is MNHEY and CDR2 is SMNVEV (reference sequence). The trim removed 5 bases at V and 4 bases at J, leaving 9 bases unmatched. This CDR3 contains 15 residues. The CDR3 protein is CASSRGTGPATEAFF. The CDR3 DNA sequence: TGTGCCAGCAGTCGAGGGACAGGCCCAGCCACTGAAGCTTTCTTT.

CDR3 sequence (DNA): TGTGCCAGCAGGCCAATGGGGAATCTCAACACTGAAGCTTTCTTT. Its protein product is CASRPMGNLNTEAFF. This chain connects TRBV28 to TRBJ1-1, with D hard to call. Trimming pared 6 bases from V and 2 bases from J, leaving 16 bases between. Germline CDR1 reads MDHEN; CDR2 reads SYDVKM. The CDR3 runs 15 residues.

The chain has TRBV6-1 and TRBJ2-7, with D possibly being TRBD1 (6 bases). The CDR3 is 14 residues long. CDR1 is MNHNS and CDR2 is SASEGT in the germline V gene. V was cut by 2 bases and J by 3 bases, with 11 bases left in between. DNA for the CDR3: TGTGCCAGCAGTGAAATCGGGACATACTACGAGCAGTACTTC. Translated: CASSEIGTYYEQYF.

This chain links TRBV13 with TRBJ2-3, with 14 bases identical to TRBD2. The CDR3 sequence is 20 residues long. Germline V lookup: CDR1 PRHDT, CDR2 FYEKMQ (reference sequence). V shed 1 base and J 6 bases; nucleotides not matched to a gene: 15. CDR3 nucleotides: TGTGCCAGCAGCTTAGCTGGGACTAGCGGGAGTGAGTGGAAGGCGGATACGCAGTATTTT. Its protein is CASSLAGTSGSEWKADTQYF.

CDR3 DNA sequence: TGTGCCAGCAGCTTACCATGGACCGAGTACAATGAGCAGTTCTTC. This encodes CASSLPWTEYNEQFF. The chain is built from TRBV7-2 and TRBJ2-1; the D is unclear. Germline assignment: CDR1 SGHTA and CDR2 FQGNSA. The CDR3 loop spans 15 amino acids. Trimming left V 2 bases short and J 4 bases short, with 12 bases between.

The chain couples TRBV28 to TRBJ2-7, with 7 bases identical to TRBD2. Germline loops: CDR1 MDHEN, CDR2 SYDVKM. J lost 8 bases, V lost 7 bases, and 8 bases had no gene match. CDR3 length: 12 amino acids. CDR3 protein: CASTSSGDQQYF. The CDR3 coding sequence is TGTGCCAGCACCTCAAGCGGGGATCAGCAGTACTTC. Full variable domain (outside the CDR3, taken from reference TRBV28 and TRBJ2-7): DVKVTQSSRYLVKRTGEKVFLECVQDMDHENMFWYRQDPGLGLRLIYFSYDVKMKEKGDIPEGYSVSREKKERFSLILESASTNQTSMYLCASTSSGDQQYFGPGTRLTVT.

The chain employs TRBV27 and TRBJ2-7; 8 positions match TRBD1. V was pared by 0 bases and J by 9 bases, with 7 bases of the junction left unmatched. Germline CDR1 and CDR2: MNHEY and SMNVEV (reference sequence). The CDR3 contains 14 residues. CDR3 DNA: TGTGCCAGCAGTTTATCTGGCAGGGGGCGAGTGCAGTACTTC. Translated: CASSLSGRGRVQYF.

J is TRBJ1-1 and V is TRBV5-1; no clear D gene. The CDR3 runs to 17 residues. Between the trimmed V and J ends, which lost 4 bases and 0 bases, there was a span of 19 bases. Germline loops: CDR1 SGHRS, CDR2 YFSETQ. The CDR3 DNA reads TGCGCCAGCAGCCCCCCTCGAGCAGCTACCTTGAACACTGAAGCTTTCTTT. As protein: CASSPPRAATLNTEAFF. The full variable domain, with the rest looked up from reference TRBV5-1 and TRBJ1-1, is KAGVTQTPRYLIKTRGQQVTLSCSPISGHRSVSWYQQTPGQGLQFLFEYFSETQRNKGNFPGRFSGRQFSNSRSEMNVSTLELGDSALYLCASSPPRAATLNTEAFFGQGTRLTVV.

On this clone itself: A junction end diverges from the germline sequence, so it may reflect a read error. The genes are TRBV7-3 and TRBJ2-7; 16 bases agree with TRBD2. This CDR3 is 16 amino acids long. The germline V gene has CDR1 SGHTA and CDR2 FQGTGA. The CDR3 bases are TGTGCCAGCAGCCTAAAACAGGGACTAGCGGGAGGGCCTTGGGACTTC. Protein sequence: CASSLKQGLAGGPWDF.

The rearrangement links TRBV18 to TRBJ2-7; D is possibly TRBD1 (6 bases). V lost 0 bases to trimming and J lost 0 bases, with 9 bases between them. The CDR3 runs to 15 residues. CDR1 is KGHSH and CDR2 is LQKENI in the germline V gene. DNA of the CDR3: TGTGCCAGCTCACCACCGGACAGAAACTCCTACGAGCAGTACTTC. Protein sequence: CASSPPDRNSYEQYF.

This chain joins TRBV11-2 and TRBJ2-7; tentative D call: TRBD2 (5 bases). The CDR3 loop spans 14 amino acids. CDR1 SGHAT and CDR2 FQNNGV come from the germline V gene. Trimming pared 5 bases from V and 3 bases from J, leaving 14 bases between. Here the CDR3 reads CASSPDSSIYEQYF. The CDR3 nucleotides read TGTGCCAGCAGCCCCGACTCTAGCATCTACGAGCAGTACTTC. Full variable domain (missing parts from reference TRBV11-2 and TRBJ2-7): EAGVAQSPRYKIIEKRQSVAFWCNPISGHATLYWYQQILGQGPKLLIQFQNNGVVDDSQLPKDRFSAERLKGVDSTLKIQPAKLEDSAVYLCASSPDSSIYEQYFGPGTRLTVT.

The CDR3 sequence is CSVRGTGGYEQFF. In DNA form, the CDR3 reads TGCAGCGTCCGCGGGACAGGGGGCTATGAGCAGTTCTTC. The chain carries TRBV29-1 and TRBJ2-1; 12 nucleotides match TRBD1. The V gene's germline CDR1 is SQVTM and CDR2 ANQGSEA. Losses at the gene ends were 6 bases for V and 8 bases for J; bases not matched to a gene: 5. There are 13 residues in the CDR3.

The rearrangement joins TRBV9 to TRBJ2-1; D is perhaps TRBD2 (5 bases). The length of the CDR3 is 12 residues. Germline V gene data show CDR1 as SGDLS and CDR2 as YYNGEE. V shed 4 bases and J shed 10 bases, with 12 bases lying between them. CDR3 nucleotide sequence: TGTGCCAGCAGCCCCGGGGTCGGGGAGCAGTTCTTC. Encoded protein: CASSPGVGEQFF.